A single sample is the source of the 14 T cell receptor beta chains below, sequenced in a study of identical twins. MiXCR, applied by TCRdb to the 5' RACE reads, yields one record per CDR3 protein. Of under 350,000 distinct CDR3 sequences in the sample, just under 9.5% were seen once. These same records also appear under a second study, on yellow fever vaccine responses in identical twins.

Sequencing was performed on CD8+ T cells sorted from blood. These receptors were obtained from a woman aged 18-30 years in good health.

This clonotype showed up many times. This chain connects TRBV4-3 to TRBJ2-7, with D perhaps TRBD2 (7 bases). V lost 3 bases to trimming and J lost 0 bases, with 18 bases between them. Germline lookup yields CDR1 LGHNA and CDR2 YSLEER. The CDR3 is made up of 17 amino acids. For the CDR3, the DNA is TGCGCCAGCAGCCAGGATACCGGGGGGCTGGCCTCCTACGAGCAGTACTTC. Protein: CASSQDTGGLASYEQYF.

This clonotype was seen only a few times. The chain has TRBV4-1 and TRBJ2-7, with TRBD1 identical over 7 bases. In germline, CDR1 is MGHRA, CDR2 YSYEKL. There are 15 residues in the CDR3. Losses at the gene ends were 4 bases for V and 2 bases for J; bases not matched to a gene: 8. CDR3 amino acids: CASSLQGEGPYEQYF. CDR3 nucleotide sequence: TGCGCCAGCAGCCTCCAGGGGGAAGGCCCCTACGAGCAGTACTTC.

This CDR3 is CASETGNGNTEAFF. For the CDR3, the DNA is TGTGCCAGCGAGACAGGGAACGGGAACACTGAAGCTTTCTTT. The chain is built from TRBV6-2 or TRBV6-3 and TRBJ1-1; 7 nucleotides line up with TRBD1. V shed 8 bases and J 1 base; nucleotides not matched to a gene: 7. The CDR3 is 14 residues long. The germline CDR1 and CDR2 sequences are MNHEY and SVGEGT.

This clonotype was observed at least ten times. It is unclear where the CDR3 begins or ends on the DNA, so no DNA is shown, and the CDR3 is as TCRdb lists it. This chain links TRBV5-6 with TRBJ2-2; TRBD2 reflects the table's D call only, with no check against the DNA. CDR1 is SGHDT and CDR2 is YYEEEE in the germline V gene. The CDR3 spans 15 amino acids, including both terminal residues. CDR3 region: CASTFPEGGGELFFF.

This clonotype was seen more than once but under ten times. The chain joins TRBV4-3 to TRBJ1-3; D ambiguous. This CDR3 region has 14 residues. Germline values: CDR1 LGHNA, CDR2 YSLEER. Trimming took 4 bases from V and 6 from J, leaving 13 bases between them. The CDR3 DNA reads as TGCGCCAGCAGCCTCGACCAGGCTGCAAACACCATATATTTT. Protein product: CASSLDQAANTIYF.

The DNA for the CDR3 is TGTGCCAGCAGTTTATGGTCCGGGGCGAGGGAACAAGAGACCCAGTACTTC. Translation: CASSLWSGAREQETQYF. The rearrangement uses TRBV28 and TRBJ2-5; possibly TRBD1 or TRBD2 for D (5 bases each). Germline lookup yields CDR1 MDHEN and CDR2 SYDVKM. CDR3 length: 17 residues. The V and J ends lost 0 bases and 2 bases respectively, with 16 bases between them.

The chain joins TRBV7-3 to TRBJ2-7; D is ambiguous. The CDR3 spans 13 residues. Trimming took 2 bases from V and 6 from J, leaving 11 bases between them. The germline gives CDR1 SGHTA, CDR2 FQGTGA. The CDR3 coding sequence is TGTGCCAGCAGCTTAGTTGGGTTCGGCGAGCAGTACTTC. The encoded protein is CASSLVGFGEQYF. Drawing the rest from reference TRBV7-3 and TRBJ2-7, the complete variable domain is GAGVSQTPSNKVTEKGKYVELRCDPISGHTALYWYRQSLGQGPEFLIYFQGTGAADDSGLPNDRFFAVRPEGSVSTLKIQRTERGDSAVYLCASSLVGFGEQYFGPGTRLTVT.

The CDR3 reads CASSGQGRAAYF. DNA of the CDR3: TGTGCCAGCAGCGGCCAGGGGCGAGCCGCGTACTTC. V and J are TRBV5-5 and TRBJ2-5; weak D call: TRBD1 (6 bases). The CDR3 loop spans 12 amino acids. The germline gives CDR1 SGHKS, CDR2 YYEKEE (reference sequence). Between the trimmed V and J ends, which lost 4 bases and 13 bases, there was a span of 17 bases. The full variable domain, rest sourced from reference TRBV5-5 and TRBJ2-5, is DAGVTQSPTHLIKTRGQQVTLRCSPISGHKSVSWYQQVLGQGPQFIFQYYEKEERGRGNFPDRFSARQFPNYSSELNVNALLLGDSALYLCASSGQGRAAYFGPGTRLLVL.

This clonotype was recorded a few times. The rearrangement joins TRBV12-3 or TRBV12-4 to TRBJ2-1; D may be TRBD2 (6 bases). There are 16 residues in the CDR3. The V and J ends lost 1 base and 3 bases respectively, with 13 bases between them. CDR3 loop: CASSLGRAGGYNEQFF. DNA for the CDR3: TGTGCCAGCAGTTTAGGAAGGGCCGGGGGCTACAATGAGCAGTTCTTC.

This clonotype was seen repeatedly, ten times or more. The rearrangement links TRBV20-1 to TRBJ2-2; 7 positions match TRBD1. CDR1 and CDR2 (germline): DFQATT, SNEGSKA (reference sequence). The V segment lost 6 bases and the J segment 2 bases; nucleotides outside the gene matches: 6. This CDR3 region has 14 residues. The DNA of the CDR3 is TGCAGTGCGCCTGACAGGGCCAACACCGGGGAGCTGTTTTTT. Translating it yields CSAPDRANTGELFF.

The chain uses TRBV7-6 and TRBJ1-1, with unresolved D. This CDR3 is 15 amino acids long. Per germline, CDR1 SGHVS and CDR2 FNYEAQ. The germline V and J ends were trimmed by 1 base and 1 base, with 10 bases remaining between them. The CDR3 is CASSLEPWGNTEAFF. The CDR3 region has the DNA TGTGCCAGCAGCTTAGAACCGTGGGGGAACACTGAAGCTTTCTTT.

Notes on this clonotype: An end of the junction does not agree with germline; a read error may underlie this. The chain has TRBV7-2 and TRBJ2-5, with a tentative D call TRBD2 (6 bases). CDR1 and CDR2 (germline): SGHTA, FQGNSA. This CDR3 contains 16 residues. The DNA of the CDR3 is TGTGCCAGCGGCTTATCCCGGGACTGGGGCTCGGAGACCCAGTACTTC. Translating gives CASGLSRDWGSETQYF. Full variable domain (missing parts from reference TRBV7-2 and TRBJ2-5): GAGVSQSPSNKVTEKGKDVELRCDPISGHTALYWYRQSLGQGLEFLIYFQGNSAPDKSGLPSDRFSAERTGGSVSTLTIQRTQQEDSAVYLCASGLSRDWGSETQYFGPGTRLLVL.

At least ten counts were recorded for this clonotype. The chain is built from TRBV12-3 or TRBV12-4 and TRBJ2-7; no clear D. Trimming took 6 bases from V and 4 from J, leaving 10 bases between them. CDR3 length equals 12 residues. CDR3 sequence (DNA): TGTGCCAGCAGCTCCGCGGCGTACGAGCAGTACTTC. Its protein is CASSSAAYEQYF.

The genes are TRBV20-1 and TRBJ2-7, with D perhaps TRBD1 (6 bases). The CDR3 length is 14 residues. Trimming removed 3 bases at V and 0 bases at J, with 12 bases between. Germline-derived CDR1 and CDR2 are DFQATT and SNEGSKA (reference sequence). The CDR3 DNA reads as TGCAGTGCTAGGGCTAGGGACAACTCCTACGAGCAGTACTTC. As protein: CSARARDNSYEQYF.